This T cell receptor (beta chain) is from a study of neurological immune-mediated disorders. This clonotype was detected ten times or more. TCRdb analysed the 5' RACE reads with MiXCR anew, one entry per CDR3 protein. The sample comprises 70,000 to 95,000 distinct CDR3 sequences, 17% of which are singletons, and 15% to 19% rests with the top ten. Germline CDR1 and CDR2: MNHEY and SVGAGI. CDR3 length: 14 amino acids. Germline trimming cut 5 bases from V and 6 bases from J; bases unmatched to any gene: 5. The receptor was derived from a woman in her 40s in good health. The chain is built from TRBV6-5 and TRBJ2-2; 8 nucleotides agree with TRBD1. The sequencing input was PBMCs. The CDR3 reads CASSRPGGSGELFF. DNA of the CDR3: TGTGCCAGCAGTCGACCAGGGGGCTCCGGGGAGCTGTTTTTT.